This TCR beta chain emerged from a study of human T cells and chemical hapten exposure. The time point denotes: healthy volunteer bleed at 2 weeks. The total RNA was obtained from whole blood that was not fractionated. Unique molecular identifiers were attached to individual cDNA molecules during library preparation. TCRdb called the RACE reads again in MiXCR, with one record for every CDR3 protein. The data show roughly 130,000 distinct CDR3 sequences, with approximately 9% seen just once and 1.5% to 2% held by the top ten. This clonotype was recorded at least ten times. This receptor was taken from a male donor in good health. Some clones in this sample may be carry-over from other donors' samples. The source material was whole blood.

The DNA of the CDR3 is TGTGCCAGCAGTTCCGCCGAGACAGGGACCTACAATGAGCAGTTCTTC. This gives the protein CASSSAETGTYNEQFF. This chain links TRBV2 with TRBJ2-1; TRBD1 aligns across 7 bases. V dropped 5 bases and J dropped 2; count of bases not matched to a gene: 9. The CDR3 sequence is 16 residues long. CDR1 SNHLY and CDR2 FYNNEI come from the germline V gene.